Below are 32 T cell receptor beta chains sequenced from a single sample in a study of blood T cell repertoires in COVID-19. Here immunoSEQ multiplex PCR was the method, and the copy in TCRdb shows in-frame clones only, minus some. The table records under 200,000 clones, 80% to 90% of them present only once. The sample consisted of peripheral blood. The source of these receptors is a woman aged 55-70 years with COVID-19, enrolled during active disease.

The chain has TRBV27 and TRBJ1-2; 10 nucleotides align to TRBD1. The CDR3 covers 15 residues. Germline CDR1 reads MNHEY; CDR2 reads SMNVEV (reference sequence). The J segment lost 8 bases and the V segment lost 8 bases, leaving 14 bases of the junction unmatched. The CDR3 DNA follows: TGTGCCAGCTCTTTCCTTGACAGGGGGCAGGAGGGCTACACCTTC. Its translation: CASSFLDRGQEGYTF.

The chain employs TRBV9 and TRBJ2-1, with 9 bases lining up with TRBD2. CDR3 length: 14 residues. After removal of 4 bases from V and 6 bases from J, the junction contained 5 bases not matched to a gene. Germline V gives CDR1 SGDLS, CDR2 YYNGEE. The DNA for the CDR3 is TGTGCCAGCAGCTCTCAAGCGGGGGGCAATGAGCAGTTCTTC. Translation: CASSSQAGGNEQFF.

The chain combines TRBV30 with TRBJ2-4; no reliable D call. Per germline, CDR1 GTSNPN and CDR2 SVGIG (reference sequence). The V and J ends lost 3 bases and 5 bases respectively, with 8 bases between them. There are 12 residues in the CDR3. CDR3 sequence (DNA): TGTGCCTGGAGACTCGAAGAAAACATTCAGTACTTC. Amino acid sequence: CAWRLEENIQYF.

The chain joins TRBV5-5 to TRBJ1-1; weak D call: TRBD1 (6 bases). V lost 1 base, J lost 0 bases, and 7 bases lay in between. Germline V gives CDR1 SGHKS, CDR2 YYEKEE (reference sequence). The CDR3 is 14 amino acids. Written as DNA, the CDR3 is TGTGCCAGCAGCTTGACAGGGATGAACACTGAAGCTTTCTTT. This codes for CASSLTGMNTEAFF.

The chain joins TRBV4-3 to TRBJ2-2; 11 bases match TRBD2. J lost 3 bases, V lost 1 base, and 4 bases had no gene match. CDR3 length: 17 amino acids. The V gene's germline CDR1 is LGHNA and CDR2 YSLEER. The CDR3 reads CASSQGGLAVHTGELFF. The CDR3 bases are TGCGCCAGCAGCCAAGGGGGACTAGCGGTTCACACCGGGGAGCTGTTTTTT.

The chain combines TRBV19 with TRBJ1-2; tentatively, D is TRBD1 (5 bases). V was cut by 5 bases and J by 0 bases, with 10 bases left in between. The CDR3 runs to 14 residues. Germline values: CDR1 LNHDA, CDR2 SQIVND (reference sequence). CDR3 protein: CASSQGGPNYGYTF. In nucleotides, the CDR3 is TGTGCCAGTAGTCAGGGAGGGCCTAACTATGGCTACACCTTC.

V gene TRBV4-3 combines with J gene TRBJ2-1, with TRBD2 matching over 9 bases. CDR3 size: 18 residues. The trim removed 0 bases at V and 7 bases at J, leaving 13 bases unmatched. Per germline, CDR1 LGHNA and CDR2 YSLEER. CDR3 DNA sequence: TGCGCCAGCAGCCAAGATCGGAGTTGGCGGGGGGGTCGGAATGAGCAGTTCTTC. Amino acid sequence: CASSQDRSWRGGRNEQFF.

The V call is TRBV28, the J call TRBJ2-7; 9 bases are a match to TRBD1. This CDR3 region has 15 residues. Per the germline V gene, CDR1 is MDHEN and CDR2 is SYDVKM. The junction had 11 bases not matched to a gene; V was cut back by 5 bases and J by 6 bases. In DNA form, the CDR3 reads TGTGCCAGCAGTGCCCGACAGGGGGTTTTAGGCGAGCAGTACTTC. It encodes CASSARQGVLGEQYF.

The chain has TRBV5-1 and TRBJ2-1; D gene ambiguous. The CDR3 extends over 12 amino acids. Germline assignment: CDR1 SGHRS and CDR2 YFSETQ. V was trimmed by 4 bases and J by 5 bases, leaving 7 bases between them. CDR3 residues: CASSPPHNEQFF. CDR3 coding DNA: TGCGCCAGCAGCCCTCCCCACAATGAGCAGTTCTTC. Looking up the rest from reference TRBV5-1 and TRBJ2-1 gives the full variable domain: KAGVTQTPRYLIKTRGQQVTLSCSPISGHRSVSWYQQTPGQGLQFLFEYFSETQRNKGNFPGRFSGRQFSNSRSEMNVSTLELGDSALYLCASSPPHNEQFFGPGTRLTVL.

The V call is TRBV10-3, the J call TRBJ1-1, with TRBD1 identical over 7 bases. Germline CDR1 ENHRY, CDR2 SYGVKD. V shed 4 bases, J shed 1 base, and the junction held 3 bases outside the gene matches. The CDR3 covers 14 residues. The CDR3 bases are TGTGCCATCAGTGCCCGGGACAGGAACACTGAAGCTTTCTTT. It is translated as CAISARDRNTEAFF.

The gene calls are TRBV29-1 and TRBJ2-1, with TRBD2 matching over 9 bases. Germline assignment: CDR1 SQVTM and CDR2 ANQGSEA. Trimming removed 1 base from V and 4 bases from J; junction bases left unmatched: 8. The CDR3 sequence is 16 residues long. CDR3 sequence reads: CSVEGGVAGVYNEQFF. In nucleotides, the CDR3 is TGCAGCGTTGAAGGGGGAGTAGCGGGAGTTTACAATGAGCAGTTCTTC.

The chain recombines TRBV19 with TRBJ1-1; a possible D gene is TRBD1 (6 bases). This CDR3 contains 15 residues. V lost 7 bases and J 4 bases, leaving 19 bases between the germline ends. CDR1 LNHDA and CDR2 SQIVND come from the germline V gene (reference sequence). CDR3 nucleotides: TGTGCCAGTACCTACCTGCAGGGGATTAGCACTGAAGCTTTCTTT. Its translation is CASTYLQGISTEAFF.

The CDR3: CASSLRDSATGELFF. The CDR3 DNA reads as TGTGCCAGCAGCTTACGGGACAGTGCCACCGGGGAGCTGTTTTTT. The rearrangement links TRBV7-8 to TRBJ2-2, with 7 nucleotides matching TRBD1. Trimming took 2 bases from V and 4 from J; bases not matched to a gene: 4. Looked up from germline, CDR1 is SGHVS and CDR2 is FQNEAQ. The length of the CDR3 is 15 residues.

This chain links TRBV19 with TRBJ2-1; TRBD1 matches at 9 bases. V shed 8 bases, J shed 7 bases, and the junction held 9 bases outside the gene matches. This CDR3 has 14 residues. CDR1 is LNHDA, CDR2 SQIVND, per germline (reference sequence). In DNA form, the CDR3 reads TGTGCCAGTTGTCGGACAGGGGAGGTGAATGAGCAGTTCTTC. This codes for CASCRTGEVNEQFF.

The chain is built from TRBV6-5 and TRBJ1-2; TRBD1 agrees at 9 bases. The CDR3 spans 13 residues. Germline-derived CDR1 and CDR2 are MNHEY and SVGAGI. The CDR3 sequence: CAHRDREDYGYTF. The DNA for the CDR3 is TGTGCTCATAGGGACAGGGAGGACTATGGCTACACCTTC.

The chain joins TRBV15 to TRBJ2-4; 7 bases fit TRBD2. This CDR3 region has 15 residues. J gave up 12 bases and V 0 bases, and 11 bases lay outside the gene matches. Germline values: CDR1 LNHNV, CDR2 YYDKDF (reference sequence). CDR3 nucleotides: TGTGCCACCAGCAGAGATCTGGCGGGAGACCAGAGTCAGTACTTC. Translating it yields CATSRDLAGDQSQYF.

Note on this clone: The sample holds other DNA sequences that translate to the same CDR3. V usage is TRBV27 and J usage is TRBJ1-2; 8 positions agree with TRBD1. The junction had 4 bases not matched to a gene; V was cut back by 6 bases and J by 7 bases. CDR3 length: 12 amino acids. Germline CDR1 MNHEY, CDR2 SMNVEV (reference sequence). CDR3 region: CASRDRVGGYTF. CDR3 nucleotide sequence: TGTGCCAGCAGGGACAGGGTCGGTGGCTACACCTTC.

The chain joins TRBV5-6 to TRBJ2-5, with 7 bases fitting TRBD2. Germline V gene lookup returns CDR1 SGHDT and CDR2 YYEEEE. The CDR3 covers 17 residues. J gave up 3 bases and V 2 bases, and 13 bases lay outside the gene matches. CDR3 amino acids: CASSFRTSWEAKETQYF. The CDR3 DNA reads as TGTGCCAGCAGCTTCCGGACTAGTTGGGAGGCGAAAGAGACCCAGTACTTC.

This clone was detected only once. The V and J genes are TRBV7-8 and TRBJ1-6; D remains ambiguous. Germline values: CDR1 SGHVS, CDR2 FQNEAQ. The V end was cut by 5 bases, the J end by 0 bases, with 17 bases between. This CDR3 is 18 amino acids long. CDR3 region: CASSLLPLSSSYNSPLHF. In DNA, the CDR3 is TGTGCCAGCAGCCTACTCCCACTCTCGAGCTCCTATAATTCACCCCTCCACTTT. The whole variable domain, remainder taken from reference TRBV7-8 and TRBJ1-6, is GAGVSQSPRYKVAKRGQDVALRCDPISGHVSLFWYQQALGQGPEFLTYFQNEAQLDKSGLPSDRFFAERPEGSVSTLKIQRTQQEDSAVYLCASSLLPLSSSYNSPLHFGNGTRLTVT.

This rearrangement joins TRBV6-5 to TRBJ1-5; D perhaps matches TRBD1 (5 bases). The ends were cut back, 0 bases at V and 2 bases at J, with 8 bases in the middle. This CDR3 comprises 15 residues. CDR1 and CDR2 from the germline V gene are MNHEY and SVGAGI. This CDR3 reads CASSYSGAGNQPQHF. The CDR3 nucleotides are TGTGCCAGCAGTTACTCAGGGGCAGGCAATCAGCCCCAGCATTTT.

The CDR3 sequence is CASRDRSVLSGYTF. In DNA, the CDR3 is TGTGCCAGCAGGGACAGGTCGGTTCTGAGTGGCTACACCTTC. The chain carries TRBV2 and TRBJ1-2; 7 bases align to TRBD1. V dropped 6 bases and J dropped 7; count of bases not matched to a gene: 11. The CDR3 contains 14 residues. Germline V lookup: CDR1 SNHLY, CDR2 FYNNEI.

The chain uses TRBV6-5 and TRBJ2-7; a possible D gene is TRBD2 (6 bases). V was pared by 6 bases and J by 4 bases, with 13 bases between. Germline V CDR1 and CDR2: MNHEY, SVGAGI. The CDR3 is 13 residues long. The CDR3 DNA is TGTGCCAGCAGCAAATATAGCGGTTACGAGCAGTACTTC. This gives the protein CASSKYSGYEQYF.

This clone occurred once. V usage is TRBV6-5 and J usage is TRBJ2-5; D is possibly TRBD2 (5 bases). The CDR3 totals 14 residues. Trimming left V 7 bases short and J 5 bases short, with 17 bases between. Germline V lookup: CDR1 MNHEY, CDR2 SVGAGI. The CDR3 sequence: CASMGVGSDETQYF. CDR3 sequence (DNA): TGTGCCAGCATGGGAGTTGGGTCCGACGAGACCCAGTACTTC.

The rearrangement links TRBV6-5 to TRBJ1-5, with a weak D call TRBD1 (5 bases). The germline CDR1 and CDR2 sequences are MNHEY and SVGAGI. This CDR3 comprises 14 residues. Trimming stripped 6 bases from V and 6 bases from J, with 15 bases between. The CDR3 region is CASSPWGVGQPQHF. The CDR3 DNA is TGTGCCAGCAGCCCATGGGGGGTAGGTCAGCCCCAGCATTTT.

This sequence joins TRBV6-2 or TRBV6-3 and TRBJ2-1, with 11 bases lining up with TRBD2. Germline V gene lookup returns CDR1 MNHEY and CDR2 SVGEGT. Unmatched junction bases numbered 2, after V lost 0 bases and J lost 7 bases. The CDR3 runs to 15 residues. This CDR3 is CASSYSPSGRNEQFF. CDR3 sequence (DNA): TGTGCCAGCAGTTACTCGCCTAGCGGGAGGAATGAGCAGTTCTTC.

Only a few counts were recorded for this clone. The chain recombines TRBV9 with TRBJ1-2; tentatively, D is TRBD1 (6 bases). Trimming stripped 0 bases from V and 4 bases from J, with 13 bases between. The CDR3 extends over 15 amino acids. Germline V gives CDR1 SGDLS, CDR2 YYNGEE. The CDR3 spells CASSVDDRQFYGYTF. In nucleotides, the CDR3 is TGTGCCAGCAGCGTAGATGACAGGCAATTCTATGGCTACACCTTC.

The CDR3 here is CAARGPGGELFF. In DNA, the CDR3 is TGCGCCGCGCGGGGGCCTGGCGGGGAGCTGTTTTTT. The gene calls are TRBV5-1 and TRBJ2-2; the D gene is possibly TRBD2 (7 bases). CDR1 is SGHRS, CDR2 YFSETQ, per germline. There are 12 residues in the CDR3. With 10 bases removed from V and 7 bases from J, the gap between germline ends came to 14 bases.

The CDR3 loop reads CASSLSWAVSNQPQHF. CDR3 nucleotide sequence: TGTGCCAGCAGTTTATCGTGGGCAGTCTCTAATCAGCCCCAGCATTTT. This chain links TRBV27 with TRBJ1-5; D is unresolved. Germline-derived CDR1 and CDR2 are MNHEY and SMNVEV (reference sequence). The ends were cut back, 0 bases at V and 4 bases at J, with 13 bases in the middle. This CDR3 is 16 amino acids long.

The chain is built from TRBV27 and TRBJ2-7, with D possibly matching TRBD2 (6 bases). The CDR3 runs 16 residues. V lost 2 bases and J 3 bases, leaving 17 bases between the germline ends. Germline V CDR1 and CDR2: MNHEY, SMNVEV (reference sequence). DNA of the CDR3: TGTGCCAGCAGTTTAAAGCCCGACGGGAGTCTCTACGAGCAGTACTTC. As protein: CASSLKPDGSLYEQYF.

This clone was recorded only once. The J gene is TRBJ2-5, the V gene TRBV7-9; possible D gene TRBD2, 6 bases. Trimming cost V 10 bases and J 5 bases, with 17 bases left between them. The germline V gene has CDR1 SEHNR and CDR2 FQNEAQ (reference sequence). This CDR3 comprises 13 residues. DNA for the CDR3: TGTGCCACCGGGGGTCAGGGCAGCGAGACCCAGTACTTC. As protein: CATGGQGSETQYF.

The genes are TRBV6-5 and TRBJ1-2, with D perhaps matching TRBD1 (6 bases). Germline V gene lookup returns CDR1 MNHEY and CDR2 SVGAGI. CDR3 length: 12 amino acids. The V and J ends lost 4 bases and 8 bases respectively, with 11 bases between them. Written as DNA, the CDR3 is TGTGCCAGCAGTTCAGGGGAAGGCGGCTACACCTTC. Encoded protein: CASSSGEGGYTF.

The CDR3 DNA is TGTGCCAGTAGTCCGGGACAGAGCTCTGGAAACACCATATATTTT. This encodes CASSPGQSSGNTIYF. The chain links TRBV19 to TRBJ1-3, with 7 bases aligning to TRBD1. V dropped 5 bases and J dropped 0; count of bases not matched to a gene: 4. This CDR3 is 15 amino acids long. Germline CDR1 is LNHDA and CDR2 is SQIVND (reference sequence).